This T cell receptor beta chain was obtained from a study of shared clonotypes between healthy human individuals. The data were produced by immunoSEQ multiplex PCR, yet TCRdb's version contains in-frame clones alone and is incomplete. The repertoire holds roughly 1,500,000 clones, with 98% as singletons. Deletions cut 8 bases from V and 4 bases from J, with 12 bases between. This CDR3 comprises 13 residues. CDR1 SNHLY and CDR2 FYNNEI come from the germline V gene. The sequence was collected from a man aged 25-45 years in good health. The material sequenced was naive CD4+ T cells sorted from blood. Stated subset: CD45RA+ positively selected. This chain connects TRBV2 to TRBJ1-5; tentative D call: TRBD1 (5 bases). The chain's CDR3 is CASGRDVNQPQHF. The DNA of the CDR3 is TGTGCCAGCGGGAGGGACGTTAATCAGCCCCAGCATTTT.